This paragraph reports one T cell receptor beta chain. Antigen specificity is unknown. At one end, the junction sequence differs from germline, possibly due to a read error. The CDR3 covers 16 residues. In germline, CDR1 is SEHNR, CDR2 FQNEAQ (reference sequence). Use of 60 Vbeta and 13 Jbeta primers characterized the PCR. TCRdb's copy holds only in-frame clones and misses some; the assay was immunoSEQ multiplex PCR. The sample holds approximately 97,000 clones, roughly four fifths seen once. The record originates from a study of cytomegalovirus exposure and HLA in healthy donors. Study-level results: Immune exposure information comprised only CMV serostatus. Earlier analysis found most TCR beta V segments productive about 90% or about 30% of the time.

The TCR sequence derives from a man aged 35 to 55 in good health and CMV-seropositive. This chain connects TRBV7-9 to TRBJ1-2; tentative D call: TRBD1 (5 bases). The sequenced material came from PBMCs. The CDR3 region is CSSSHDPGEGPYGYTF. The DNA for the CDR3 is TGTTCCAGCAGCCACGACCCGGGGGAAGGGCCTTATGGCTACACCTTC.